The source of this T cell receptor (beta chain) is a study of blood T cell repertoires in COVID-19. Data came from immunoSEQ multiplex PCR; TCRdb stores just in-frame clones and leaves some out. The profile shows 250,000 or so clones, more than 80% of them singletons. This clone came up once. Looked up from germline, CDR1 is MDHEN and CDR2 is SYDVKM. This CDR3 spans 14 amino acids. V dropped 3 bases and J dropped 4 bases, with 9 bases sitting between them. The source material was PBMCs or T cells enriched from blood (not recorded which). The chain uses TRBV28 and TRBJ2-2; no clear D. This sequence originates from a woman between 25 and 40 years old with acute COVID-19. In DNA form, the CDR3 reads TGTGCCAGCAGTTTGGGCAGCATCACCGGGGAGCTGTTTTTT. This gives the protein CASSLGSITGELFF.